This record concerns one TCR beta chain sequence. Antigen unknown. Sequencing used immunoSEQ multiplex PCR; TCRdb keeps in-frame clones, though not all of them. The sample lists 20,000 to 30,000 clones, approximately 76% occurring once. The data were taken from a study of vaccination effects on CD4 cells after COVID-19. Expansion of antigen-specific CD4+ T cells with viral peptide pools was carried out by the ViraFEST assay before sequencing. Once cultured for around 11 days, the cells underwent separation to obtain CD4+ T cells. This individual contracted SARS-CoV-2 between March and December 2020, as verified by PCR. IL-2 medium was substituted for half the medium on days 3 and 7. V dropped 7 bases and J dropped 2 bases, with 11 bases sitting between them. This CDR3 has 13 residues. Germline loops: CDR1 ENHRY, CDR2 SYGVKD.

Sample: CD4+ T cells from PBMCs cultured with SARS-CoV-2 spike peptides, taken before COVID-19 vaccination. The source of this sequence is a human donor who had a prior SARS-CoV-2 infection. The chain employs TRBV10-3 and TRBJ1-2, with TRBD1 as a possible D gene (6 bases). The CDR3 sequence: CAITGTLNYGYTF. Here the CDR3 DNA reads TGTGCCATCACTGGGACACTCAACTATGGCTACACCTTC.